This T cell receptor beta chain was obtained from a study of naive and memory T cell subsets. CDR1 is SQVTM, CDR2 ANQGSEA, per germline. This CDR3 is 15 amino acids long. Between the trimmed V and J ends, which lost 1 base and 0 bases, there was a span of 12 bases. In this sample, this clonotype turned up a few times. The beta constant-region primer was an equimolar mix of two oligonucleotides covering TRBC1 and TRBC2. Nested alpha and beta constant-region primers with the SP2 primer drove four PCR rounds on ligated cDNA. TCRdb analysed the UMI-ligation and nested PCR reads with MiXCR anew, one entry per CDR3 protein. The table lists over 25,000 distinct CDR3 sequences, roughly 20% of them singletons.

This clonotype originated in a human donor in good health. This chain joins TRBV29-1 and TRBJ1-1; D call uncertain. The sample taken for sequencing was effector memory CD4+ T cells from blood. Documented subset: effector memory, CD45RA- CD27-. CDR3 residues: CSVEVPLPMNTEAFF. As DNA, the CDR3 is TGCAGCGTTGAAGTTCCCCTCCCCATGAACACTGAAGCTTTCTTT.